The T cell receptor (beta chain) described here comes from a study of T cells after yellow fever vaccination. General study findings and limits: A small share of clonotypes appeared in both CD4 and CD8 compartments.

Worth noting for this clonotype: Its antigen is unknown.

Generation of TCR cDNA used 5'RACE template switching (which added a universal primer site and UMIs). TCRdb re-called the 5' RACE reads through MiXCR, storing one row per CDR3 protein. In the table there are some 340,000 distinct CDR3 sequences, approximately 4% of which are singletons. The receptor was isolated from a man aged 18 to 30 who received the YFV17D yellow fever vaccine. The input for sequencing was PBMCs, taken 5 days after the yellow fever booster vaccination.

CDR3: CASSWRQGTNEKLFF. CDR3 DNA: TGTGCCAGCAGCTGGAGACAGGGAACTAATGAAAAACTGTTTTTT. This chain uses TRBV7-2 with TRBJ1-4, with 7 positions matching TRBD1. Looked up from germline, CDR1 is SGHTA and CDR2 is FQGNSA. This CDR3 contains 15 residues. J lost 1 base, V lost 4 bases, and 3 bases had no gene match.